This TCR beta chain was profiled in a study of shared clonotypes between healthy human individuals. Study background: CD4 naive cells filled three plates per donor, CD4 memory three, CD8 naive two and CD8 memory one.

Only Caucasian adults living in Nashville, Tennessee served as donors. Turning to this clone: Antigen: not known.

The V gene end was trimmed by 2 bases and the J gene end by 4 bases; junction bases not matched to a gene: 2. The CDR3 is made up of 15 amino acids. The germline V gene encodes CDR1 SGHVS and CDR2 FQNEAQ. Per the original methods: ImmunoSEQ sequences covered only the junction and lacked quality scores; filtering therefore differed. This table comes from immunoSEQ multiplex PCR, and its TCRdb copy is limited to in-frame clones, with some not included. The DNA gave D and trimming, while V, J and clone size come from that table. The data hold approximately 500,000 clones, with 90% to 96% observed a single time. Study results and limitations: When compared with the clonotypes that were shared by all four sorted-subset donors, the non-shared clonotypes turned out to have lower generation probabilities.

The chain joins TRBV7-8 to TRBJ2-5, with 12 bases matching TRBD2. The receptor was derived from a woman in her twenties or thirties in good health. What was sequenced was naive CD4+ T cells sorted from blood. Subset denoted: CD45RA+ positively selected. The chain's CDR3 is CASSLPSGRGETQYF. Here the CDR3 DNA reads TGTGCCAGCAGCTTACCTAGCGGGAGGGGAGAGACCCAGTACTTC.